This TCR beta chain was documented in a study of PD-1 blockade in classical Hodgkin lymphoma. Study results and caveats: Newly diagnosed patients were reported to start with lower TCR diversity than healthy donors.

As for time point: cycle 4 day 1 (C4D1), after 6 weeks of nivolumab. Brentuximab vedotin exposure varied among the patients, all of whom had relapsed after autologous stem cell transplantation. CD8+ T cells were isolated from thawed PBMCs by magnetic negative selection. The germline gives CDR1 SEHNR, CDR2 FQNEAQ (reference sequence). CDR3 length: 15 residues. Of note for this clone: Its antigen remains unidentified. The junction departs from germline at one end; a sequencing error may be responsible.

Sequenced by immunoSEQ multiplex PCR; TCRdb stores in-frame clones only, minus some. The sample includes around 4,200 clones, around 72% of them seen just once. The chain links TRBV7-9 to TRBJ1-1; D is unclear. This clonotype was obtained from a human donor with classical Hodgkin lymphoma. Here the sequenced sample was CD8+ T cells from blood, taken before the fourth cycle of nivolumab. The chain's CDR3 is CASSQDLGVRAEAFF. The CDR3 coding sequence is TGCGCCAGCAGCCAAGACCTCGGGGTTCGCGCTGAAGCTTTCTTT.